The 22 T cell receptor beta chains given below trace back to one sample, sequenced in a study of blood T cell repertoires in COVID-19. Repertoires were generated with immunoSEQ multiplex PCR, while TCRdb's copy carries only in-frame clones and drops some. The table shows about 150,000 clones, with around 75% occurring only once. Sequenced sample: peripheral blood. The receptors come from a woman in her 70s with COVID-19, enrolled during active disease.

The V and J genes are TRBV18 and TRBJ2-5, with a weak D call TRBD2 (5 bases). V was clipped by 6 bases and J by 3 bases, with 8 bases between them. The CDR3 totals 12 residues. From germline, CDR1 is KGHSH and CDR2 LQKENI. The CDR3 DNA is TGTGCCAGCTCCCGGCGGGAAGAGACCCAGTACTTC. Its protein product is CASSRREETQYF.

The J gene is TRBJ1-5, the V gene TRBV28, with D hard to call. CDR3 length equals 12 residues. V dropped 5 bases and J dropped 5 bases, with 7 bases sitting between them. Germline V gene sequence: CDR1 MDHEN, CDR2 SYDVKM. The CDR3 here is CASSPVYQPQHF. In DNA, the CDR3 is TGTGCCAGCAGTCCAGTATATCAGCCCCAGCATTTT. The full variable domain, in which reference TRBV28 and TRBJ1-5 provide the parts outside the CDR3, is DVKVTQSSRYLVKRTGEKVFLECVQDMDHENMFWYRQDPGLGLRLIYFSYDVKMKEKGDIPEGYSVSREKKERFSLILESASTNQTSMYLCASSPVYQPQHFGDGTRLSIL.

Only one count was recorded for this clone. The gene calls are TRBV6-2 or TRBV6-3 and TRBJ2-1; D might be TRBD1 (6 bases). This CDR3 has 17 amino acids. V was clipped by 2 bases and J by 4 bases, with 18 bases between them. Germline V gene lookup returns CDR1 MNHEY and CDR2 SVGEGT. The CDR3 region is CASSYLKLGASYNEQFF. The CDR3 nucleotides are TGTGCCAGCAGTTACCTTAAATTGGGGGCCTCTTACAATGAGCAGTTCTTC.

The chain has TRBV5-4 and TRBJ1-6, with 11 bases matching TRBD1. The junction had 16 bases not matched to a gene; V was cut back by 4 bases and J by 7 bases. CDR3 length: 19 amino acids. Germline loops: CDR1 SGHNT, CDR2 YYREEE (reference sequence). The CDR3 DNA follows: TGTGCCAGCAGCGGGACAGGGGGATCGGGCTCTCGAGTAAATTCACCCCTCCACTTT. Protein sequence: CASSGTGGSGSRVNSPLHF. Variable domain in full (rest from reference TRBV5-4 and TRBJ1-6): ETGVTQSPTHLIKTRGQQVTLRCSSQSGHNTVSWYQQALGQGPQFIFQYYREEENGRGNFPPRFSGLQFPNYSSELNVNALELDDSALYLCASSGTGGSGSRVNSPLHFGNGTRLTVT.

Note on this clone: Since a much larger clone is just one base distant, this may be a read error. The identical CDR3 is also encoded by other nucleotide sequences in the sample. This chain connects TRBV7-3 to TRBJ2-7, with D possibly TRBD2 on 6 matching bases. This CDR3 comprises 13 residues. Germline CDR1 SGHTA, CDR2 FQGTGA. V lost 4 bases, J lost 6 bases, and 13 bases lay in between. The CDR3 sequence: CASSSLVGGEQYF. In DNA, the CDR3 is TGTGCCAGCAGCTCTCTTGTGGGGGGCGAGCAGTACTTC.

The chain couples TRBV4-2 to TRBJ2-5; TRBD2 matches at 8 bases. CDR3 length: 16 amino acids. With 1 base clipped from V and 3 bases from J, the junction kept 7 bases outside the gene matches. Germline V gene sequence: CDR1 LGHNA, CDR2 YNFKEQ. The CDR3 bases are TGTGCCAGCAGCCAAGTGGGCGGGGGGACCGAAGAGACCCAGTACTTC. Translating gives CASSQVGGGTEETQYF.

The V and J genes are TRBV7-7 and TRBJ2-7; 11 bases are shared with TRBD2. CDR1 is SSHAT, CDR2 FNYEAQ, per germline (reference sequence). This CDR3 has 14 amino acids. The CDR3 nucleotides read TGTGCTAGTAGTGATACTAGCGGGGGATACGAGCAGTACTTC. Residues: CASSDTSGGYEQYF.

The chain has TRBV6-6 and TRBJ2-7, with TRBD1 matching 7 bases. This CDR3 spans 14 amino acids. Germline V gene sequence: CDR1 MNHNY, CDR2 SVGAGI (reference sequence). V shed 4 bases, J shed 1 base, and the junction held 4 bases outside the gene matches. The chain's CDR3 is CASSSPDRSYEQYF. DNA of the CDR3: TGTGCCAGCAGTTCCCCGGACAGGTCCTACGAGCAGTACTTC.

The V and J genes are TRBV28 and TRBJ1-2; TRBD1 agrees at 10 bases. The CDR3 loop spans 16 amino acids. Trimming at V came to 5 bases and at J to 4 bases, leaving 10 bases not matched to a gene. Germline CDR1 and CDR2: MDHEN and SYDVKM. Here the CDR3 reads CASSPPLGQGVYGYTF. Written as DNA, the CDR3 is TGTGCCAGCAGTCCACCCCTAGGACAGGGGGTCTATGGCTACACCTTC.

The chain recombines TRBV5-1 with TRBJ1-1; the match to TRBD1 covers 7 bases. Germline-derived CDR1 and CDR2 are SGHRS and YFSETQ. V lost 0 bases to trimming and J lost 0 bases; unmatched junction nucleotides: 2. The CDR3 sequence is 15 residues long. This chain's CDR3 is CASSLVGGLNTEAFF. CDR3 nucleotides: TGCGCCAGCAGCTTGGTAGGGGGCTTGAACACTGAAGCTTTCTTT.

This clone was counted many times. J is TRBJ2-7 and V is TRBV4-2; D remains ambiguous. The CDR3 contains 11 residues. Trimming took off 4 bases at V and 7 bases at J, with 8 bases between the two ends. Looked up from germline, CDR1 is LGHNA and CDR2 is YNFKEQ. The CDR3 region is CASSPESEQYF. The CDR3, as DNA: TGTGCCAGCAGCCCGGAGAGTGAGCAGTACTTC.

The rearrangement links TRBV10-3 to TRBJ2-2; 8 positions match TRBD2. The CDR3 consists of 15 residues. Germline V gene data show CDR1 as ENHRY and CDR2 as SYGVKD. Trimming cost V 7 bases and J 1 base; bases outside gene matches: 5. CDR3 residues: CAITPSGGNTGELFF. In DNA, the CDR3 is TGTGCCATCACCCCGAGCGGGGGGAACACCGGGGAGCTGTTTTTT.

This chain links TRBV15 with TRBJ2-2; maybe TRBD2 (5 bases). CDR1 is LNHNV, CDR2 YYDKDF, per germline (reference sequence). V lost 5 bases to trimming and J lost 6 bases, with 16 bases between them. The CDR3 is 15 amino acids. The chain's CDR3 is CATSFSRWRSGELFF. In DNA, the CDR3 is TGTGCCACCAGCTTTTCCCGCTGGAGGTCCGGGGAGCTGTTTTTT.

The chain carries TRBV2 and TRBJ2-4; D may be TRBD2 (5 bases). Germline CDR1 and CDR2: SNHLY and FYNNEI. Trimming shortened V by 1 base and J by 1 base, and 14 bases separated the two germline ends. This CDR3 is 17 amino acids long. CDR3 protein: CASSEDAGVGAKNIQYF. In DNA, the CDR3 is TGTGCCAGCAGTGAAGATGCCGGGGTGGGGGCCAAAAACATTCAGTACTTC.

The chain has TRBV9 and TRBJ2-5, with a tentative D call TRBD2 (6 bases). Germline CDR1 is SGDLS and CDR2 is YYNGEE. V lost 0 bases and J 4 bases, leaving 16 bases between the germline ends. The CDR3 has 16 amino acids. The CDR3 coding sequence is TGTGCCAGCAGCGTAGCGGGCGGGGCAGGGAGAGAGACCCAGTACTTC. It codes for CASSVAGGAGRETQYF.

V and J are TRBV19 and TRBJ1-2; 10 bases line up with TRBD1. The length of the CDR3 is 17 residues. J was trimmed by 3 bases and V by 3 bases; bases with no gene match: 10. Germline V lookup: CDR1 LNHDA, CDR2 SQIVND (reference sequence). The CDR3 DNA reads as TGTGCCAGTAGTATCTCGGGGACAGGGGTTCCGCACTATGGCTACACCTTC. Translated, it gives CASSISGTGVPHYGYTF.

As to this clone: Other DNA sequences within the sample encode an identical CDR3. V and J are TRBV19 and TRBJ1-5; D gene unclear. The CDR3 contains 14 residues. The germline V gene has CDR1 LNHDA and CDR2 SQIVND (reference sequence). The V end was cut by 1 base, the J end by 1 base, with 5 bases between. The CDR3 here is CASSIGQSNQPQHF. CDR3 nucleotides: TGTGCCAGTAGTATAGGGCAGAGCAATCAGCCCCAGCATTTT.

V gene TRBV5-6 combines with J gene TRBJ2-1; 11 bases agree with TRBD1. V was pared by 6 bases and J by 2 bases, with 10 bases of the junction left unmatched. This CDR3 contains 17 residues. CDR1 is SGHDT and CDR2 is YYEEEE in the germline V gene. The CDR3 region is CASMGQGGTGTYNEQFF. The CDR3 nucleotides are TGTGCCAGCATGGGACAGGGGGGAACGGGGACCTACAATGAGCAGTTCTTC.

The chain couples TRBV15 to TRBJ2-7; a weak D match, TRBD1 (6 bases). Per germline, CDR1 LNHNV and CDR2 YYDKDF (reference sequence). V was pared by 4 bases and J by 2 bases, with 12 bases between. This CDR3 spans 14 amino acids. The CDR3 spells CATSTGDTAYEQYF. In nucleotides, the CDR3 is TGTGCCACCAGCACTGGGGACACCGCCTACGAGCAGTACTTC.

The chain joins TRBV18 to TRBJ2-7; 8 bases agree with TRBD1. After removal of 3 bases from V and 0 bases from J, the junction contained 7 bases not matched to a gene. The germline V gene has CDR1 KGHSH and CDR2 LQKENI. The CDR3 is made up of 16 amino acids. The CDR3 DNA reads TGTGCCAGCTCACCGAGAGGCAGGGGGCCCTCCTACGAGCAGTACTTC. It is translated as CASSPRGRGPSYEQYF.

The genes are TRBV7-3 and TRBJ2-7; 10 nucleotides line up with TRBD1. This CDR3 contains 13 residues. V was pared by 5 bases and J by 6 bases, with 4 bases of the junction left unmatched. Germline V gene data show CDR1 as SGHTA and CDR2 as FQGTGA. The CDR3 DNA reads as TGTGCCAGCAGCGTGGGACAGGGGAGCGAGCAGTACTTC. It yields the protein CASSVGQGSEQYF.

This clone was counted a single time. The chain recombines TRBV5-5 with TRBJ1-1, with 8 bases matching TRBD1. Germline V gene sequence: CDR1 SGHKS, CDR2 YYEKEE (reference sequence). The J segment lost 3 bases and the V segment lost 5 bases, leaving 6 bases of the junction unmatched. This CDR3 is 14 amino acids long. The CDR3 coding sequence is TGTGCCAGCAGTGGGACAGGCAGGGACACTGAAGCTTTCTTT. Amino acids: CASSGTGRDTEAFF.